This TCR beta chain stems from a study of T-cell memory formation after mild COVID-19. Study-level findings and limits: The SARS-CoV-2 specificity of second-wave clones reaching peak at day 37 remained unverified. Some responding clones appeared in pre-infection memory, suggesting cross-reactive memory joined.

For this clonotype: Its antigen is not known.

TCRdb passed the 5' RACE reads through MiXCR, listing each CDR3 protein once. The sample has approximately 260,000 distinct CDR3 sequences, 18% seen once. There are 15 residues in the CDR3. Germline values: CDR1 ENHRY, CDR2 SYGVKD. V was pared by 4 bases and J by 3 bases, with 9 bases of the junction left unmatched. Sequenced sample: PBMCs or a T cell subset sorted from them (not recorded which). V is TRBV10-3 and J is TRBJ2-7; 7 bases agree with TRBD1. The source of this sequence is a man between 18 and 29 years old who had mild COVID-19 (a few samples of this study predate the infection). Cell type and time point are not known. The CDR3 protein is CAISADRVRIYEQYF. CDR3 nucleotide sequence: TGTGCCATCAGTGCCGACAGGGTCCGGATCTACGAGCAGTACTTC.